This section outlines one TCR beta chain sequence together with its context. Vbeta (60) and Jbeta (13) primers were used in the PCR. TCRdb's copy holds only in-frame clones and misses some; the assay was immunoSEQ multiplex PCR. This sample has 110,000 to 150,000 clones, with roughly 72% found just once. This specimen comes from a study of cytomegalovirus exposure and HLA in healthy donors. Germline V gene lookup returns CDR1 SGHTA and CDR2 FQGNSA. The CDR3 runs to 15 residues. V gave up 5 bases and J gave up 8 bases, with 18 bases separating them. Sequences were obtained from PBMCs. The rearrangement uses TRBV7-2 and TRBJ1-4; no clear D. The TCR originated in a man aged 35 to 55 in good health and CMV-seronegative. The chain's CDR3 is CASSPPRGYNEKLFF. CDR3 DNA: TGTGCCAGCAGCCCACCGCGGGGATACAACGAAAAACTGTTTTTT.